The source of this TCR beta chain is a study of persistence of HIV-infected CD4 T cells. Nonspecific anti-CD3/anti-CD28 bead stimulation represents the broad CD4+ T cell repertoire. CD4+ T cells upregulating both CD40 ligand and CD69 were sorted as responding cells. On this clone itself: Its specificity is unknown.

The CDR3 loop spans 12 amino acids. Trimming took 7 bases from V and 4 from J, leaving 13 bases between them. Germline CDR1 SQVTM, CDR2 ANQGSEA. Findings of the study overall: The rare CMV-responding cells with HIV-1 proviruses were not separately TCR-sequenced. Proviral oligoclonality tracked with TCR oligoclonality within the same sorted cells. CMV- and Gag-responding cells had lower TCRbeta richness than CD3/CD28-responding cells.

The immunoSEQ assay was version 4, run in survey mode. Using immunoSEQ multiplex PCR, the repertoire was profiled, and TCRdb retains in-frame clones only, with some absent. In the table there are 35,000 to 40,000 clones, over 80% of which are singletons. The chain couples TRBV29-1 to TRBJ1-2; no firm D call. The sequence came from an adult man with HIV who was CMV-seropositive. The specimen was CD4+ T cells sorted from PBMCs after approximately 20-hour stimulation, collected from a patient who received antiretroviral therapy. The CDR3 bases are TGCAGCGGGATCCGGGAGGGCTATGGCTACACCTTC. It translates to CSGIREGYGYTF.